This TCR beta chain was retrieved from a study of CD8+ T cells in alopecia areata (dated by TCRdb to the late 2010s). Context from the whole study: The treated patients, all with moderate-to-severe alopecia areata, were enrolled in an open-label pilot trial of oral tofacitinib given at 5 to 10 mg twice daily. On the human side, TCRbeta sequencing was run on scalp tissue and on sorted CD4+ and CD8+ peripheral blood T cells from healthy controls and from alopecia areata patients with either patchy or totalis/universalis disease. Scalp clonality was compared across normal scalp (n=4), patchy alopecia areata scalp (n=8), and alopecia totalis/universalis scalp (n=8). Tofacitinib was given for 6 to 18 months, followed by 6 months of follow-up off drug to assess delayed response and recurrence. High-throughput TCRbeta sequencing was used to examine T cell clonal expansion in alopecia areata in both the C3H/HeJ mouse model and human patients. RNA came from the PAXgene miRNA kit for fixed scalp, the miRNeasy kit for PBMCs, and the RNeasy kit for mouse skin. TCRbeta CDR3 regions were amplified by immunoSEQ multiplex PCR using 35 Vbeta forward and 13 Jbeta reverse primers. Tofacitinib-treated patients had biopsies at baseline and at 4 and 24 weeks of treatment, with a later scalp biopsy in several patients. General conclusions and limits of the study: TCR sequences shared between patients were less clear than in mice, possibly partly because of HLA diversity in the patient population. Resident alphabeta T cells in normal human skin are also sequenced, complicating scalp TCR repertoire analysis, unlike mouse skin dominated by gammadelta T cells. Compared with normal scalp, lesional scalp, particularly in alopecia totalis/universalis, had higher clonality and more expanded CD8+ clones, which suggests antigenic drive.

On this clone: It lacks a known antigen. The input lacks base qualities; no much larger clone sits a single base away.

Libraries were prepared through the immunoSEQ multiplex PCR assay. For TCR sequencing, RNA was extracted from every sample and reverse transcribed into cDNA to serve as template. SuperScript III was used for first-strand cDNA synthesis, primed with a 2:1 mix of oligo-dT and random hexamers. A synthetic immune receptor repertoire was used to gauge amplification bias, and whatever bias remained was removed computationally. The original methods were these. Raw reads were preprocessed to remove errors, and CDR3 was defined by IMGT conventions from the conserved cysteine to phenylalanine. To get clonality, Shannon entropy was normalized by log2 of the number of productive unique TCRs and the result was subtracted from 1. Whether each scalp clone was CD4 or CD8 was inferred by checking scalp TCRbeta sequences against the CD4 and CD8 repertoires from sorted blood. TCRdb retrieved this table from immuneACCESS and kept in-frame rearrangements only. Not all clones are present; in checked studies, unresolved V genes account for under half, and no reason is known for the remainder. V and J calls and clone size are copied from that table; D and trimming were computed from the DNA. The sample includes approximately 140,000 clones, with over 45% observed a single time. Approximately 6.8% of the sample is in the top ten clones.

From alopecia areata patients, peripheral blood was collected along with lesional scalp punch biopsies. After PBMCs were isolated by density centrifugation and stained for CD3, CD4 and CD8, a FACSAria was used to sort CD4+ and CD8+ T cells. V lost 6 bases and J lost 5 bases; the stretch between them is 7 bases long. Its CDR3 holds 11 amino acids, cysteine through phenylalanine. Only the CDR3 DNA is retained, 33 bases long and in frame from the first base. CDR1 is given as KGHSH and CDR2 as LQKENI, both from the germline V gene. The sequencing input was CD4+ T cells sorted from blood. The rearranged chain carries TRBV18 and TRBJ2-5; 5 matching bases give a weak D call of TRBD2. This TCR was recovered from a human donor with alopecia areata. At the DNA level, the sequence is TGTGCCAGCTCCCGGAGGGAGACCCAGTACTTC. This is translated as CASSRRETQYF.